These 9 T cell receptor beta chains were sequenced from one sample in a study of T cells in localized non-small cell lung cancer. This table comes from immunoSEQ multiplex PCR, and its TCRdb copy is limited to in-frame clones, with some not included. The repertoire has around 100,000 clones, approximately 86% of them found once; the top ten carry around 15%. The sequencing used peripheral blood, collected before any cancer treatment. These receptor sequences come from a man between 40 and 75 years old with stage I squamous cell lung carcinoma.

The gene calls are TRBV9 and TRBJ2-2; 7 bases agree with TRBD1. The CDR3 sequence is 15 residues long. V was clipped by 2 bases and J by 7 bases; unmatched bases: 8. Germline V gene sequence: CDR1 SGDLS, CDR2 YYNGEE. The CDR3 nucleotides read TGTGCCAGCAGCGTTTCACAGGGGATTAACGGGGAGCTGTTTTTT. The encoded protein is CASSVSQGINGELFF.

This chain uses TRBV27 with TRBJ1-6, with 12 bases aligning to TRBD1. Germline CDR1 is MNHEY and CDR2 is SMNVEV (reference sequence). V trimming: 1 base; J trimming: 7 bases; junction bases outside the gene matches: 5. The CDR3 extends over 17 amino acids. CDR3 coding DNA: TGTGCCAGCAGTTTATTATCGGGACAGGGGGCAAATTCACCCCTCCACTTT. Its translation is CASSLLSGQGANSPLHF.

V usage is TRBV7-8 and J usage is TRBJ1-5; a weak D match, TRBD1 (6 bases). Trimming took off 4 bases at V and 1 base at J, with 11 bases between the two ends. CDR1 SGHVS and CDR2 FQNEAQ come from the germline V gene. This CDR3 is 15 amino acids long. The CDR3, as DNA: TGTGCCAGCAGCTCAAACACAGGGAGCAATCAGCCCCAGCATTTT. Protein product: CASSSNTGSNQPQHF.

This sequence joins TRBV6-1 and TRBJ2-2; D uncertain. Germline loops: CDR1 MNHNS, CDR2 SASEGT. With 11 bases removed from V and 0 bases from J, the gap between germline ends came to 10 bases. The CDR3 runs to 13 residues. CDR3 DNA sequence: TGTGCCGGCATCACCCCGAACACCGGGGAGCTGTTTTTT. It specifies CAGITPNTGELFF.

The CDR3 DNA reads TGTGCCAGCAGCCGGACAGGGGCCCCCTACGAGCAGTACTTC. As protein: CASSRTGAPYEQYF. The chain joins TRBV13 to TRBJ2-7; 9 positions match TRBD1. The CDR3 runs 14 residues. The germline V gene has CDR1 PRHDT and CDR2 FYEKMQ (reference sequence). V dropped 5 bases and J dropped 2; count of bases not matched to a gene: 4.

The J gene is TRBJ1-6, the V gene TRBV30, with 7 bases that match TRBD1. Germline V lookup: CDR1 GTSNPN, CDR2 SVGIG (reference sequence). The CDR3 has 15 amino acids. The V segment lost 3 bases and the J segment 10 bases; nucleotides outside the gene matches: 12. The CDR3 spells CAWRSRTGGSSPLHF. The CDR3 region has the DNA TGTGCCTGGAGATCACGGACAGGAGGTTCATCACCCCTCCACTTT.

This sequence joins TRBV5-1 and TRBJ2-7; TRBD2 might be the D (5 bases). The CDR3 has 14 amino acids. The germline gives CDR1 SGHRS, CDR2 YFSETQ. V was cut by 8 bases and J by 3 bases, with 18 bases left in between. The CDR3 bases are TGCGCCAGTAGCCCTACACGGGGTAACTACGAGCAGTACTTC. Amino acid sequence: CASSPTRGNYEQYF.

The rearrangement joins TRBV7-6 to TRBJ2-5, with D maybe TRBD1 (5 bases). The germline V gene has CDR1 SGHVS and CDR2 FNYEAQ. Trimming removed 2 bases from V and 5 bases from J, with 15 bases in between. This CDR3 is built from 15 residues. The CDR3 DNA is TGTGCCAGCAGCTTATCAGGGTGGCCGGATGAGACCCAGTACTTC. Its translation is CASSLSGWPDETQYF.

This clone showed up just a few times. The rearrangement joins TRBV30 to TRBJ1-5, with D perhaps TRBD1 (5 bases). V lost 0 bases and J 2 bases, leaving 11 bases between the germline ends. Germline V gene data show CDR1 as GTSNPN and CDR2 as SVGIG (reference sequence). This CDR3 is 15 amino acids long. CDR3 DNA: TGTGCCTGGAGTGTACGGGGGGATGGCAATCAGCCCCAGCATTTT. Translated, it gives CAWSVRGDGNQPQHF.